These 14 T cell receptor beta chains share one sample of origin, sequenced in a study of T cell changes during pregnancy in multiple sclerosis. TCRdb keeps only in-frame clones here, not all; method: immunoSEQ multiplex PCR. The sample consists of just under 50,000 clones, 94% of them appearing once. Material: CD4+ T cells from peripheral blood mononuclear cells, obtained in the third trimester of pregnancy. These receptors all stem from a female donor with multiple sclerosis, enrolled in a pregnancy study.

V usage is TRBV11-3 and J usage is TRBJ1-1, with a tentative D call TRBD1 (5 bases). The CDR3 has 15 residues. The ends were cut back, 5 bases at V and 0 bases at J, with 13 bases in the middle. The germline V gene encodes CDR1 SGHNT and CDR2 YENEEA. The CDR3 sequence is CASSRGKGMNTEAFF. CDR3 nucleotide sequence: TGTGCCAGCAGCCGAGGCAAGGGGATGAACACTGAAGCTTTCTTT.

CDR3 sequence: CASSLSTGQETQYF. For the CDR3, the DNA is TGTGCCAGCAGCTTAAGTACAGGTCAAGAGACCCAGTACTTC. The chain employs TRBV11-2 and TRBJ2-5, with TRBD1 as a possible D gene (5 bases). Trimming took off 2 bases at V and 2 bases at J, with 9 bases between the two ends. The CDR3 has 14 amino acids. Germline lookup yields CDR1 SGHAT and CDR2 FQNNGV.

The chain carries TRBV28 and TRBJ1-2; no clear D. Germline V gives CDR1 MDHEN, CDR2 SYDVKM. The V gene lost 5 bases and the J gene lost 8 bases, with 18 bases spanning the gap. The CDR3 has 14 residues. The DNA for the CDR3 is TGTGCCAGCAGTGTGGGAGGCTCCGACTGGGGCTACACCTTC. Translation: CASSVGGSDWGYTF.

CDR3 bases: TGTGCCAGCAGAACCGGGACAGAGCACACCGGGGAGCTGTTTTTT. Translating it yields CASRTGTEHTGELFF. The genes are TRBV6-5 and TRBJ2-2; the match to TRBD1 covers 7 bases. The length of the CDR3 is 15 residues. Per germline, CDR1 MNHEY and CDR2 SVGAGI. The ends lost 6 bases at V and 3 bases at J; junction bases unmatched: 7.

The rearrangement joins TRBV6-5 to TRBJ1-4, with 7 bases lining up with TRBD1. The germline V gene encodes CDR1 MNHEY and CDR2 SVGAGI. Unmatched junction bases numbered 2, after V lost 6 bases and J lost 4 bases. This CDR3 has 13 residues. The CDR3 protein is CASSGDSNEKLFF. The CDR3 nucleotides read TGTGCCAGCAGCGGGGACAGTAATGAAAAACTGTTTTTT.

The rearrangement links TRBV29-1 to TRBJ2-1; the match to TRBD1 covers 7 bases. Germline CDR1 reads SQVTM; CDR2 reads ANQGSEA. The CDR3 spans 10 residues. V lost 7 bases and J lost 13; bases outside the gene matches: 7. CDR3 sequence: CSAARQGQFF. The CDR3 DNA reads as TGCAGCGCGGCTAGACAGGGACAGTTCTTC.

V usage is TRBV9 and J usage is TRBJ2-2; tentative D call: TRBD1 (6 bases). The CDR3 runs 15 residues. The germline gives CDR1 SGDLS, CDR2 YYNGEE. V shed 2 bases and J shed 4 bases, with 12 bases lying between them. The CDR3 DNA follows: TGTGCCAGCAGCGTGGGGACACCTGGCACCGGGGAGCTGTTTTTT. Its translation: CASSVGTPGTGELFF.

The CDR3 region has the DNA TGTGCCAGCAGCTTAGGAGGCACCATATATTTT. This translates into CASSLGGTIYF. The chain couples TRBV7-9 to TRBJ1-3; D unresolved. CDR3 length equals 11 residues. Germline-derived CDR1 and CDR2 are SEHNR and FQNEAQ (reference sequence). V lost 1 base, J lost 9 bases, and 4 bases lay in between.

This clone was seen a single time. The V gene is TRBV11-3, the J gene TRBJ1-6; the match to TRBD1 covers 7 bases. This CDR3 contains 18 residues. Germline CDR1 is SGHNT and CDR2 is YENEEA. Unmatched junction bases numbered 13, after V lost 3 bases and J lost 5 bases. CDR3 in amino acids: CASSLKVRGTANNSPLHF. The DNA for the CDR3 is TGTGCCAGCAGCTTGAAGGTTAGGGGGACAGCTAATAATTCACCCCTCCACTTT.

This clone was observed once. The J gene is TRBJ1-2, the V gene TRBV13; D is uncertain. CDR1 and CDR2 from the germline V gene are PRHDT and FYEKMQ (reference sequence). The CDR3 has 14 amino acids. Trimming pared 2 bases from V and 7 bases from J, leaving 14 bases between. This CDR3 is CASSLSPGNRGYTF. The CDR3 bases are TGTGCCAGCAGCTTATCGCCGGGGAATCGTGGCTACACCTTC.

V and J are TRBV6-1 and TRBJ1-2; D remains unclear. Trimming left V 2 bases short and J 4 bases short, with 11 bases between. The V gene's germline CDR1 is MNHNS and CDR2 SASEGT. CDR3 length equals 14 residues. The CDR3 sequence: CASSERETFYGYTF. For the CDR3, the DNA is TGTGCCAGCAGTGAACGCGAAACCTTCTATGGCTACACCTTC.

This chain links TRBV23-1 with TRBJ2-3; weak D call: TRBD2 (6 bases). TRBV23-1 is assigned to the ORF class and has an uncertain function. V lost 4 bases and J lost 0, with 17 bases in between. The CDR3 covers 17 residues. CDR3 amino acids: CASSPTLAAHSTDTQYF. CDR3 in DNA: TGCGCCAGCAGTCCCACCTTAGCGGCTCATAGCACAGATACGCAGTATTTT.

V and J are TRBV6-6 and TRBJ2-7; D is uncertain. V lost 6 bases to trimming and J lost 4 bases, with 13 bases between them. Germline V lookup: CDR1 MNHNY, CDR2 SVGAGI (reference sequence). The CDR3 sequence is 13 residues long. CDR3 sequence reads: CASSHVSGYEQYF. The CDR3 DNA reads TGTGCCAGCAGCCACGTATCCGGGTACGAGCAGTACTTC.

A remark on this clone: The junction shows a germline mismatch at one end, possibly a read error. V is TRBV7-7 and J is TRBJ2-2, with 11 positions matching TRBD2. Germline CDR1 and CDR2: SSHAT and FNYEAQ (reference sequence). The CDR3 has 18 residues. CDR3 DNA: TGTGCTAGCAGCTTACGGGCTAGCGGGAGGCGGAACACCGGGGAGCTGTTTTTT. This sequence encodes CASSLRASGRRNTGELFF.